These 3 T cell receptor beta chains were all obtained from the same sample, sequenced in a study of blood T cells in healthy people across ages. A second PCR of 7 to 11 cycles used a sample-barcoded 5' primer and a J-beta primer mix. TCRdb re-analysed the 5' RACE reads in MiXCR, keeping a single row per CDR3 protein. The sample shows hundreds of thousands of distinct CDR3 sequences, around 54% of them seen only once. Sequencing was done on a sample of blood. These receptors came from a man in his fifties or sixties in good health.

The J gene is TRBJ2-3, the V gene TRBV14; 7 positions agree with TRBD2. The ends lost 4 bases at V and 5 bases at J; junction bases unmatched: 6. CDR1 and CDR2 (germline): SGHDN, FVKESK. The CDR3 has 14 residues. The CDR3 protein is CASSPGTTRDTQYF. CDR3 nucleotides: TGTGCCAGCAGCCCCGGGACTACTCGAGATACGCAGTATTTT.

This clonotype was seen just once. CDR3 residues: CAITTGRGNTEAFF. CDR3 nucleotide sequence: TGTGCCATCACCACAGGACGGGGGAACACTGAAGCTTTCTTT. The chain combines TRBV10-3 with TRBJ1-1; TRBD1 is a possible D gene (5 bases). V gave up 7 bases and J gave up 1 base, with 13 bases separating them. CDR3 length: 14 amino acids. Germline CDR1 ENHRY, CDR2 SYGVKD.

This chain links TRBV7-9 with TRBJ2-6; D is unresolved. CDR1 and CDR2 (germline): SEHNR, FQNEAQ (reference sequence). The CDR3 loop spans 15 amino acids. Trimming removed 1 base from V and 4 bases from J, with 8 bases in between. Here the CDR3 DNA reads TGTGCCAGCAGCTTAGGTGGCTTCGGGGCCAACGTCCTGACTTTC. Its translation: CASSLGGFGANVLTF.